This T cell receptor (beta chain) appears in the sequencing data of a study of blood T cell repertoires in COVID-19. Germline assignment: CDR1 LGHDT and CDR2 YNNKEL (reference sequence). Trimming removed 2 bases at V and 2 bases at J, with 18 bases between. CDR3 length: 17 residues. Each participant's cohort was designated according to participant-reported clinical history. Profiling relied on immunoSEQ multiplex PCR, and the TCRdb table lists in-frame clones only, not all of them. The data show fewer than 200,000 clones, around 84% seen once. Material: PBMCs or T cells enriched from blood (not recorded which). The chain employs TRBV3-1 (or the pseudogene TRBV3-2) and TRBJ2-5; D possibly corresponds to TRBD1 (6 bases). This sequence was found in a woman in her 30s who had been exposed to COVID-19. The CDR3 DNA reads TGTGCCAGCAGCCAATCCCAGGGGAGTTTGCGACAAGAGACCCAGTACTTC. Translation: CASSQSQGSLRQETQYF.